This T cell receptor (beta chain) appears in the sequencing data of a study of blood T cells in healthy people across ages. Whole-study findings and limits: TCR beta diversity was tightly associated with the proportion of naive T cells. Higher diversity, along with more naive CD4+ cells, distinguished long-lived donors from aged donors. Per million T cells, the diversity of TCR beta decreased roughly linearly as age advanced.

The CDR3 contains 12 residues. The germline V and J ends were trimmed by 7 bases and 11 bases, with 20 bases remaining between them. CDR1 and CDR2 (germline): SQVTM, ANQGSEA. Each donor was a healthy Caucasian individual from Russia, aged about 6 to 100. Then a second PCR, running roughly 6 to 12 cycles, was carried out with a sample-barcoded 5' primer and a J-beta primer mix. TCRdb fed the 5' RACE reads into MiXCR, producing one record per CDR3 protein. The table lists around 600,000 distinct CDR3 sequences, 47% of them singletons. This clonotype was detected only a few times. Its antigen is undetermined. This may be a read error, as it is one base from a much larger clone.

What was sequenced was blood. V usage is TRBV29-1 and J usage is TRBJ2-5; possible D gene TRBD1, 6 bases. The sequence was obtained from a man older than 75 in good health. The CDR3, as DNA: TGCAGCGCATACAGGGTCTACAATGAGCAGTACTTC. Translated: CSAYRVYNEQYF. Drawing the rest from reference TRBV29-1 and TRBJ2-5, the complete variable domain is SAVISQKPSRDICQRGTSLTIQCQVDSQVTMMFWYRQQPGQSLTLIATANQGSEATYESGFVIDKFPISRPNLTFSTLTVSNMSPEDSSIYLCSAYRVYNEQYFGPGTRLLVL.